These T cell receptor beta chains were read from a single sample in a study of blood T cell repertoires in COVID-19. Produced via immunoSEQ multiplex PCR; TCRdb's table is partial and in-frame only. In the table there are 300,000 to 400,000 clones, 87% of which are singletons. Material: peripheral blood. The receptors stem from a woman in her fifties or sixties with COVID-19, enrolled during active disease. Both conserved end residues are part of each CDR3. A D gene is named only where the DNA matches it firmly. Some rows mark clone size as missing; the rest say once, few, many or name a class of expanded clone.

CDR3: CASSDLSGRATLYEQFF
DNA: TGTGCCAGCAGTGATCTGAGCGGGAGAGCTACTCTCTATGAGCAGTTCTTC
J: TRBJ2-1
size: NA
D: TRBD2
length: 17
V: TRBV6-1

CDR3: CASSPTGGRSVETQYF
DNA: TGTGCCAGCAGCCCTACGGGCGGGAGATCGGTCGAGACCCAGTACTTC
J: TRBJ2-5
size: NA
D: TRBD2
length: 16
V: TRBV4-2

CDR3: CSVVSRQGLTEAFF
DNA: TGCAGCGTGGTTAGTCGACAGGGTCTCACTGAAGCTTTCTTT
J: TRBJ1-1
size: NA
D: TRBD1
length: 14
V: TRBV29-1

CDR3: CASSRKTGSNYGYTF
DNA: TGTGCCAGCAGTCGAAAGACAGGGTCTAACTATGGCTACACCTTC
J: TRBJ1-2
size: NA
D: TRBD1
length: 15
V: TRBV5-4

CDR3: CASSQSLALAKNIQYF
DNA: TGTGCCAGCAGCCAATCGTTAGCCTTAGCCAAAAACATTCAGTACTTC
J: TRBJ2-4
size: NA
D: NA
length: 16
V: TRBV4-2

CDR3: CASSLPFGDYGYTF
DNA: TGTGCCAGCAGCTTACCGTTCGGGGACTATGGCTACACCTTC
J: TRBJ1-2
size: NA
D: NA
length: 14
V: TRBV13

CDR3: CASTLAVTYEQYF
DNA: TGTGCCAGCACTCTAGCGGTTACCTACGAGCAGTACTTC
J: TRBJ2-7
size: NA
D: TRBD2
length: 13
V: TRBV6-5

CDR3: CASSSIEGALTEAFF
DNA: TGTGCCAGCAGCTCAATTGAGGGGGCATTGACTGAAGCTTTCTTT
J: TRBJ1-1
size: NA
D: TRBD1
length: 15
V: TRBV7-9

CDR3: CASSLFRTSGVSDTQYF
DNA: TGTGCCAGCAGCCTTTTTCGGACTAGCGGCGTCTCAGATACGCAGTATTTT
J: TRBJ2-3
size: once
D: TRBD2
length: 17
V: TRBV4-2

CDR3: CASSVDAGEQAEQYF
DNA: TGTGCCAGCAGCGTAGATGCGGGGGAGCAGGCCGAGCAGTACTTC
J: TRBJ2-7
size: NA
D: TRBD2
length: 15
V: TRBV9

CDR3: CASSLVSGTDNEQFF
DNA: TGTGCCAGCAGCTTAGTTAGCGGGACAGACAATGAGCAGTTCTTC
J: TRBJ2-1
size: NA
D: NA
length: 15
V: TRBV11-3

CDR3: CASSSPGASGGVEQYF
DNA: TGTGCCAGCAGTTCCCCAGGGGCTAGCGGAGGAGTAGAGCAGTACTTC
J: TRBJ2-7
size: NA
D: NA
length: 16
V: TRBV27

CDR3: CASSQATGKNTGELFF
DNA: TGTGCCAGCAGCCAAGCTACAGGGAAGAACACCGGGGAGCTGTTTTTT
J: TRBJ2-2
size: NA
D: NA
length: 16
V: TRBV3-1/TRBV3-2

CDR3: CASSLAGGISYNEQFF
DNA: TGTGCCAGCAGCCTAGCGGGAGGGATCTCCTACAATGAGCAGTTCTTC
J: TRBJ2-1
size: NA
D: TRBD2
length: 16
V: TRBV7-2

CDR3: CAWSVVGSQPQHF
DNA: TGTGCCTGGAGTGTAGTTGGGAGTCAGCCCCAGCATTTT
J: TRBJ1-5
size: NA
D: NA
length: 13
V: TRBV30

CDR3: CASSVSGTYNEQFF
DNA: TGCGCCAGCAGTGTTAGCGGGACTTACAATGAGCAGTTCTTC
J: TRBJ2-1
size: NA
D: TRBD2
length: 14
V: TRBV10-2

CDR3: CASIFRGREKTEAFF
DNA: TGTGCCAGCATATTTAGGGGCAGGGAAAAAACTGAAGCTTTCTTT
J: TRBJ1-1
size: NA
D: NA
length: 15
V: TRBV6-5

CDR3: CASSAIQETQYF
DNA: TGTGCCAGCAGCGCGATACAAGAGACCCAGTACTTC
J: TRBJ2-5
size: once
D: NA
length: 12
V: TRBV11-3

CDR3: CASSVVGPGQTTNTGELFF
DNA: TGTGCCAGCAGCGTAGTAGGTCCGGGACAGACAACGAACACCGGGGAGCTGTTTTTT
J: TRBJ2-2
size: NA
D: TRBD1
length: 19
V: TRBV9

CDR3: CASSPGGGQSYGYTF
DNA: TGTGCCAGCAGCCCCGGGGGGGGGCAGAGCTATGGCTACACCTTC
J: TRBJ1-2
size: NA
D: NA
length: 15
V: TRBV7-3

CDR3: CSVEGVAGGYTDTQYF
DNA: TGCAGCGTTGAAGGAGTAGCGGGAGGGTACACAGATACGCAGTATTTT
J: TRBJ2-3
size: NA
D: TRBD2
length: 16
V: TRBV29-1